This entry lists 8 T cell receptor beta chains sequenced from one sample in a study of OX40 agonist ivuxolimab in advanced cancers. This table comes from immunoSEQ multiplex PCR, and its TCRdb copy is limited to in-frame clones, with some not included. The sample has approximately 80,000 clones; about 89% are singletons. Material: CD4+ or CD8+ T cells sorted from blood, obtained in a trial of the OX40 agonist ivuxolimab. The receptors come from an adult with an advanced solid tumor such as melanoma, head and neck, liver or kidney cancer.

The DNA of the CDR3 is TGTGCCAGCAGCTTGAGGGGGGGTACTGGAAACACCATATATTTT. The encoded protein is CASSLRGGTGNTIYF. The V gene is TRBV5-8, the J gene TRBJ1-3, with D possibly matching TRBD1 (6 bases). This CDR3 has 15 residues. The V gene's germline CDR1 is SGHTS and CDR2 YDEGEE. Trimming stripped 1 base from V and 2 bases from J, with 10 bases between.

This chain connects TRBV28 to TRBJ1-1; a weak D match, TRBD1 (6 bases). The CDR3 is made up of 16 amino acids. Trimming took off 4 bases at V and 6 bases at J, with 21 bases between the two ends. In germline, CDR1 is MDHEN, CDR2 SYDVKM. CDR3 DNA: TGTGCCAGCAGTTCAAATTGGGGGGGGGACACCTCTGAAGCTTTCTTT. Amino acid sequence: CASSSNWGGDTSEAFF.

This chain joins TRBV7-8 and TRBJ2-3; D is ambiguous. CDR3 size: 12 residues. Germline CDR1 and CDR2: SGHVS and FQNEAQ. V was clipped by 5 bases and J by 4 bases, with 7 bases between them. CDR3 in DNA: TGTGCCAGCAGCCAAGACCCAGATACGCAGTATTTT. Protein sequence: CASSQDPDTQYF.

The rearrangement links TRBV6-5 to TRBJ2-3; TRBD1 matches 8 bases. Germline assignment: CDR1 MNHEY and CDR2 SVGAGI. Germline trimming cut 11 bases from V and 0 bases from J; bases unmatched to any gene: 4. This CDR3 contains 13 residues. The CDR3 DNA is TGTGCCCTCCGGGACAGGAGCACAGATACGCAGTATTTT. Translation gives CALRDRSTDTQYF.

The CDR3 spells CASSKETLSYNEQFF. The DNA for the CDR3 is TGTGCCAGCAGCAAAGAGACACTCTCCTACAATGAGCAGTTCTTC. The genes are TRBV7-8 and TRBJ2-1; D call uncertain. Trimming removed 5 bases from V and 0 bases from J, with 11 bases in between. The CDR3 runs 15 residues. Per germline, CDR1 SGHVS and CDR2 FQNEAQ.

This clone was detected once. The chain joins TRBV11-2 to TRBJ1-5; unclear D gene. Trimming stripped 5 bases from V and 3 bases from J, with 17 bases between. The CDR3 has 16 amino acids. The V gene's germline CDR1 is SGHAT and CDR2 FQNNGV. In DNA form, the CDR3 reads TGTGCCAGCAGCCCACCGAAGGGCAGTCTCAATCAGCCCCAGCATTTT. Translation gives CASSPPKGSLNQPQHF.

A single count supports this clone. The chain couples TRBV5-4 to TRBJ1-1; D perhaps matches TRBD1 (5 bases). This CDR3 has 14 amino acids. Between the trimmed V and J ends, which lost 5 bases and 3 bases, there was a span of 14 bases. Germline assignment: CDR1 SGHNT and CDR2 YYREEE (reference sequence). CDR3 sequence: CASRTPGRDTEAFF. The CDR3, as DNA: TGTGCCAGCAGGACGCCTGGCAGGGACACTGAAGCTTTCTTT.

CDR3 protein: CASSPPGSTEAFF. CDR3 nucleotide sequence: TGTGCCAGCAGTCCCCCGGGTTCCACTGAAGCTTTCTTT. The V call is TRBV27, the J call TRBJ1-1; D gene uncertain. Germline assignment: CDR1 MNHEY and CDR2 SMNVEV (reference sequence). V gave up 5 bases and J gave up 4 bases, with 11 bases separating them. This CDR3 has 13 amino acids.